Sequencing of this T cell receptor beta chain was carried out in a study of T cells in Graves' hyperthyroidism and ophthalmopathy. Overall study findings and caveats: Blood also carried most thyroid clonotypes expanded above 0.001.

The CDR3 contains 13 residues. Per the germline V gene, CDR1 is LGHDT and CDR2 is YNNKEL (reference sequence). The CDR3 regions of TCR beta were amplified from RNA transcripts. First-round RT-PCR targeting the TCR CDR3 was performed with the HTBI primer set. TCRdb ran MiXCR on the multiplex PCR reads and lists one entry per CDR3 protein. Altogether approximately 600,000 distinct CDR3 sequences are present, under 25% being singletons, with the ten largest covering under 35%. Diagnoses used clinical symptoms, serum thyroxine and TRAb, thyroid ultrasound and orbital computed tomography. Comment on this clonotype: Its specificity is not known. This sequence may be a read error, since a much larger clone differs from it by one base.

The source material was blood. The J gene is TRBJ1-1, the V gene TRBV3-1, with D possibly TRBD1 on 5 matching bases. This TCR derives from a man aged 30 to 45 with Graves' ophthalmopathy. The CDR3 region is CASSQQGGTGAFF. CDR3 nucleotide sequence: TGTGCCAGCAGCCAACAGGGAGGCACTGGAGCTTTCTTT.